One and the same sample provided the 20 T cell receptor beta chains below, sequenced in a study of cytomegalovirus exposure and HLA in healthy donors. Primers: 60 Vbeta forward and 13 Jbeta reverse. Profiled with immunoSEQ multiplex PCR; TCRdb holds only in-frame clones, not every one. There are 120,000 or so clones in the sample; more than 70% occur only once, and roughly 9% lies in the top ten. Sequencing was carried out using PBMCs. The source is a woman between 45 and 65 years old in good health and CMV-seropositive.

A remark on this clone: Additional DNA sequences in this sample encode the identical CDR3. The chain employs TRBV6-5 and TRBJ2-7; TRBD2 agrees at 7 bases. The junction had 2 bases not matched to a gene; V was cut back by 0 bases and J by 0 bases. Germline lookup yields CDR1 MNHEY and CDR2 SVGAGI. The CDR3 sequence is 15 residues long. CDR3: CASSYSGGSSYEQYF. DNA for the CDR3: TGTGCCAGCAGTTACTCCGGGGGGAGCTCCTACGAGCAGTACTTC.

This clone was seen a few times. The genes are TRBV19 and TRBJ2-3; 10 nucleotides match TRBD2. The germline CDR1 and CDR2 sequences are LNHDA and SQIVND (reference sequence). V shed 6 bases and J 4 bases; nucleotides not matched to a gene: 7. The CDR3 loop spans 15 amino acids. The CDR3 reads CASRSLAGAADTQYF. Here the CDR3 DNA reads TGTGCCAGTAGATCCCTAGCGGGAGCAGCAGATACGCAGTATTTT.

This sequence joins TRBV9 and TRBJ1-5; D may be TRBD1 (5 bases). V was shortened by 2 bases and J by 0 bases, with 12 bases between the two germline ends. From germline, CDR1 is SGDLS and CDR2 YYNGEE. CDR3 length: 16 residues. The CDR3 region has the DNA TGTGCCAGCAGCGTCCCTTCAGGGCATAGCAATCAGCCCCAGCATTTT. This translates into CASSVPSGHSNQPQHF.

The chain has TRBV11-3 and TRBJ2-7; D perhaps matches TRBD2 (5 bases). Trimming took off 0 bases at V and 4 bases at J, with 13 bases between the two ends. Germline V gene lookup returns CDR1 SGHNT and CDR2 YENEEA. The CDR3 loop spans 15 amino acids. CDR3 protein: CASSLDGGPLYEQYF. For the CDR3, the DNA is TGTGCCAGCAGCTTAGACGGAGGCCCGCTTTACGAGCAGTACTTC.

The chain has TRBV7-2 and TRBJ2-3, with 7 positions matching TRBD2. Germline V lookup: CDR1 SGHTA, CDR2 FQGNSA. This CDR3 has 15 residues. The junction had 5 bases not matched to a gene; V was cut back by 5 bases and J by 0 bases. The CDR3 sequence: CASSQHSGSTDTQYF. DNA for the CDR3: TGTGCCAGCAGCCAACATAGCGGGAGCACAGATACGCAGTATTTT.

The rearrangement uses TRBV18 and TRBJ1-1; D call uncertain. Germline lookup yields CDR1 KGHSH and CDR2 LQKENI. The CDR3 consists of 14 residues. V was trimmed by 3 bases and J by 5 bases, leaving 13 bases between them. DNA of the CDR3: TGTGCCAGCTCACCCCCGGGTGCTCGAACTGAAGCTTTCTTT. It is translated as CASSPPGARTEAFF.

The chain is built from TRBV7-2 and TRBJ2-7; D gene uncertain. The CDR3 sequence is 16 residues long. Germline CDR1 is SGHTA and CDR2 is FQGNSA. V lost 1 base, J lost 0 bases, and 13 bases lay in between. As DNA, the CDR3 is TGTGCCAGCAGCTTAGGTTCGGCGGCCGCCTCCTACGAGCAGTACTTC. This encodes CASSLGSAAASYEQYF.

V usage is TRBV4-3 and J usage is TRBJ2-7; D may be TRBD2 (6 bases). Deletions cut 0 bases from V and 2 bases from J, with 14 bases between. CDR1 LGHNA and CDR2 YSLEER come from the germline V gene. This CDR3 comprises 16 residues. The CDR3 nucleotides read TGCGCCAGCAGCCAAGATTTACTAGCCAGCACCTACGAGCAGTACTTC. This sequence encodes CASSQDLLASTYEQYF.

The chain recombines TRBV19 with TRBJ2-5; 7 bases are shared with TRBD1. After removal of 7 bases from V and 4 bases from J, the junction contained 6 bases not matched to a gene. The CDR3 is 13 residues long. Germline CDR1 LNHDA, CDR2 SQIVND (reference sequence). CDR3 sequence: CASKNRGVETQYF. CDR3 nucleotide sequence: TGTGCCAGTAAAAACAGGGGAGTAGAGACCCAGTACTTC.

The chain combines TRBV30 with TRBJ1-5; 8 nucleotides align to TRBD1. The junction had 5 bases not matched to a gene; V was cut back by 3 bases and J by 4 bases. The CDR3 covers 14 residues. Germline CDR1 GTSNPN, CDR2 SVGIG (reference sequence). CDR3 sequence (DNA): TGTGCCTGGAGGGCAGGGGGCAGGAATCAGCCCCAGCATTTT. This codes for CAWRAGGRNQPQHF.

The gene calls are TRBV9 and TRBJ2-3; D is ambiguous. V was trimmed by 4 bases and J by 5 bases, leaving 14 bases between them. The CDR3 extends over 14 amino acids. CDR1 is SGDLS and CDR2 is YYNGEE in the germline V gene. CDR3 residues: CASSINMVVDTQYF. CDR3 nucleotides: TGTGCCAGCAGCATAAACATGGTGGTAGATACGCAGTATTTT. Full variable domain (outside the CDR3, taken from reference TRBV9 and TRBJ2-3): DSGVTQTPKHLITATGQRVTLRCSPRSGDLSVYWYQQSLDQGLQFLIQYYNGEERAKGNILERFSAQQFPDLHSELNLSSLELGDSALYFCASSINMVVDTQYFGPGTRLTVL.

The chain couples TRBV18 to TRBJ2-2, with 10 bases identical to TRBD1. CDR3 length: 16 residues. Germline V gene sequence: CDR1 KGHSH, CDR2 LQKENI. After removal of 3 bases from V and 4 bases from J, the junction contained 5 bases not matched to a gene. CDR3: CASSPATGGGTGELFF. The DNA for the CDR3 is TGTGCCAGCTCACCCGCGACAGGGGGCGGCACCGGGGAGCTGTTTTTT. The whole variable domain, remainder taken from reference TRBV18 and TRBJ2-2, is NAGVMQNPRHLVRRRGQEARLRCSPMKGHSHVYWYRQLPEEGLKFMVYLQKENIIDESGMPKERFSAEFPKEGPSILRIQQVVRGDSAAYFCASSPATGGGTGELFFGEGSRLTVL.

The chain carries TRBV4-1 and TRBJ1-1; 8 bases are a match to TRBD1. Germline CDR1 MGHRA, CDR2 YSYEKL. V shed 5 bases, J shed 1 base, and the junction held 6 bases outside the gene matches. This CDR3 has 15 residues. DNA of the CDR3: TGCGCCAGCAGCATTTTGACAGGGGAGAACACTGAAGCTTTCTTT. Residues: CASSILTGENTEAFF.

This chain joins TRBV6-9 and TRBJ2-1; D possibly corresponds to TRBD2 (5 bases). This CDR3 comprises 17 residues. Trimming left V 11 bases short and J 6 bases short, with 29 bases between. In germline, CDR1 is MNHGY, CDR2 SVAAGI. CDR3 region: CADRAPRLFRTFNEQFF. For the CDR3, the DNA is TGTGCCGATAGAGCCCCCCGTCTATTCCGGACTTTCAATGAGCAGTTCTTC.

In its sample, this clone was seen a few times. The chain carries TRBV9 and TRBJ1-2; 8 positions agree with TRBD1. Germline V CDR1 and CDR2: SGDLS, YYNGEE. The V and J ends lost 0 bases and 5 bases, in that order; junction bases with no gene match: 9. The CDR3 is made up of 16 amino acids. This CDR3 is CASSVALSQGAYGYTF. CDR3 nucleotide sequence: TGTGCCAGCAGCGTAGCTCTCTCCCAGGGGGCGTATGGCTACACCTTC.

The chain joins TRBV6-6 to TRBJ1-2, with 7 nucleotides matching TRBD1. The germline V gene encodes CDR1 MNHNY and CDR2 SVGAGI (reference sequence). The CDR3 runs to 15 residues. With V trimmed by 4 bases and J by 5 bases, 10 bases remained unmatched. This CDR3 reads CASSFTSGQYYGYTF. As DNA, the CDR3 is TGTGCCAGCAGTTTTACTTCGGGACAGTATTATGGCTACACCTTC.

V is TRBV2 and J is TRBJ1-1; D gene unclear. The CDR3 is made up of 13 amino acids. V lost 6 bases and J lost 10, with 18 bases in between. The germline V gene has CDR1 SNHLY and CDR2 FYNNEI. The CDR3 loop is CASRDIVHRRAFF. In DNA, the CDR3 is TGTGCCAGCAGGGATATAGTGCATAGGAGAGCTTTCTTT.

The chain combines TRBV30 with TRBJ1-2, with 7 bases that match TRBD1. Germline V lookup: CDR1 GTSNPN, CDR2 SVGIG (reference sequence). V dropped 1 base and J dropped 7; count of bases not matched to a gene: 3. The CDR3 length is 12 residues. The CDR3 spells CAWSADRAGYTF. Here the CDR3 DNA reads TGTGCCTGGAGTGCAGACAGGGCTGGCTACACCTTC.

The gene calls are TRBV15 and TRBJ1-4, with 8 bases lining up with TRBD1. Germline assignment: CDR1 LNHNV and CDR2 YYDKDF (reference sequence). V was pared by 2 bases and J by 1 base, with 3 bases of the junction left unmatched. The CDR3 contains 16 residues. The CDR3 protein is CATSRRQGLTNEKLFF. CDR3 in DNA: TGTGCCACCAGCAGAAGACAGGGGCTAACTAATGAAAAACTGTTTTTT.

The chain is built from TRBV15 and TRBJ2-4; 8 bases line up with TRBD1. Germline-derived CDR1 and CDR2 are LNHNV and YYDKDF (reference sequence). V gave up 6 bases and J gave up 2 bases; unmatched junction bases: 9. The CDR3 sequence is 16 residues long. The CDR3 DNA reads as TGTGCCACCAGGTCGGCGACAGGGGTATCCAAAAACATTCAGTACTTC. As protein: CATRSATGVSKNIQYF.